Below, 16 T cell receptor beta chains from the same sample are listed, as sequenced in a study of blood T cell repertoires in COVID-19. Sequencing was performed with immunoSEQ multiplex PCR; in TCRdb, only in-frame clones are kept and a portion is missing. Of 70,000 to 100,000 clones in the sample, 88% were seen once. Sequenced sample: peripheral blood. These TCRs come from a human donor in a cohort sampled during active COVID-19.

The chain is built from TRBV28 and TRBJ2-3, with 12 bases aligning to TRBD2. This CDR3 is 17 amino acids long. Germline V gives CDR1 MDHEN, CDR2 SYDVKM. After removal of 0 bases from V and 4 bases from J, the junction contained 5 bases not matched to a gene. DNA for the CDR3: TGTGCCAGCAGTTTATGGACTAGCGGGAGTGAGGCAGATACGCAGTATTTT. It codes for CASSLWTSGSEADTQYF.

V is TRBV18 and J is TRBJ2-3; TRBD2 aligns across 9 bases. The CDR3 runs 15 residues. The germline V gene encodes CDR1 KGHSH and CDR2 LQKENI. V was pared by 1 base and J by 4 bases, with 3 bases of the junction left unmatched. The CDR3 reads CASSPLAGVADTQYF. CDR3 DNA: TGTGCCAGCTCACCACTAGCGGGAGTTGCAGATACGCAGTATTTT.

This rearrangement joins TRBV28 to TRBJ2-4; 10 nucleotides line up with TRBD2. Germline V CDR1 and CDR2: MDHEN, SYDVKM. Trimming cost V 7 bases and J 8 bases; bases outside gene matches: 8. The CDR3 contains 14 residues. The DNA for the CDR3 is TGTGCCAGCACGCGAACTAGCGGGGCCGACATTCAGTACTTC. Translating it yields CASTRTSGADIQYF.

This CDR3 is CAISDGTGQETQYF. CDR3 DNA sequence: TGTGCCATCAGTGACGGGACAGGGCAAGAGACCCAGTACTTC. The chain carries TRBV10-3 and TRBJ2-5; TRBD1 matches at 9 bases. Germline V gives CDR1 ENHRY, CDR2 SYGVKD. V lost 3 bases and J lost 2; bases outside the gene matches: 1. This CDR3 contains 14 residues.

The rearrangement uses TRBV18 and TRBJ2-1; TRBD2 aligns across 13 bases. The CDR3 runs to 15 residues. Germline V gives CDR1 KGHSH, CDR2 LQKENI. Trimming took 6 bases from V and 9 from J; bases not matched to a gene: 8. The CDR3 DNA sequence: TGTGCCAGCTCGCAAGGACTAGCGGGAGTAGGTGAGCAGTTCTTC. This sequence encodes CASSQGLAGVGEQFF.

This chain connects TRBV14 to TRBJ1-2; D gene ambiguous. In germline, CDR1 is SGHDN, CDR2 FVKESK. Trimming removed 0 bases at V and 2 bases at J, with 10 bases between. The CDR3 spans 15 residues. The CDR3 spells CASSQDAATNYGYTF. The DNA of the CDR3 is TGTGCCAGCAGCCAAGATGCCGCCACAAACTATGGCTACACCTTC.

The rearrangement uses TRBV11-2 and TRBJ1-1, with D possibly TRBD1 on 5 matching bases. Looked up from germline, CDR1 is SGHAT and CDR2 is FQNNGV. This CDR3 region has 17 residues. The ends were cut back, 3 bases at V and 1 base at J, with 18 bases in the middle. The CDR3 sequence is CASSFPTATDPNTEAFF. CDR3 sequence (DNA): TGTGCCAGCAGCTTCCCGACAGCTACAGATCCGAACACTGAAGCTTTCTTT.

The rearrangement links TRBV6-5 to TRBJ1-4, with TRBD1 as a possible D gene (6 bases). CDR1 is MNHEY and CDR2 is SVGAGI in the germline V gene. V lost 2 bases to trimming and J lost 8 bases, with 18 bases between them. This CDR3 contains 16 residues. CDR3 residues: CASSYEIGGPYEKLFF. The CDR3 bases are TGTGCCAGCAGTTACGAGATCGGGGGGCCGTACGAAAAACTGTTTTTT.

V is TRBV5-1 and J is TRBJ2-1, with 10 bases matching TRBD2. Per germline, CDR1 SGHRS and CDR2 YFSETQ. Germline trimming cut 0 bases from V and 10 bases from J; bases unmatched to any gene: 4. The CDR3 is 14 amino acids. The CDR3 sequence is CASSLATSGTEQFF. In DNA, the CDR3 is TGCGCCAGCAGCTTGGCTACTAGCGGGACAGAGCAGTTCTTC.

The J gene is TRBJ2-3, the V gene TRBV6-6; 7 bases match TRBD2. Germline loops: CDR1 MNHNY, CDR2 SVGAGI (reference sequence). This CDR3 is 14 amino acids long. V lost 5 bases, J lost 6 bases, and 8 bases stayed unmatched. This CDR3 reads CASSPSGLGDTQYF. For the CDR3, the DNA is TGTGCCAGCAGTCCTAGCGGCTTAGGGGATACGCAGTATTTT.

This chain links TRBV9 with TRBJ2-5, with D tentatively TRBD1 (5 bases). There are 16 residues in the CDR3. Per germline, CDR1 SGDLS and CDR2 YYNGEE. Trimming took 0 bases from V and 5 from J, leaving 17 bases between them. CDR3 DNA sequence: TGTGCCAGCAGCGTAGCCCCTACCACAGGCTGGGAGACCCAGTACTTC. This translates into CASSVAPTTGWETQYF.

V gene TRBV28 combines with J gene TRBJ1-3; no definite D call. Germline assignment: CDR1 MDHEN and CDR2 SYDVKM. V dropped 0 bases and J dropped 0 bases, with 12 bases sitting between them. The CDR3 is made up of 17 amino acids. This chain's CDR3 is CASSLWEDLGSGNTIYF. The CDR3 DNA is TGTGCCAGCAGTTTATGGGAGGATCTCGGCTCTGGAAACACCATATATTTT. Using reference TRBV28 and TRBJ1-3 for the parts outside the CDR3, the full variable domain is DVKVTQSSRYLVKRTGEKVFLECVQDMDHENMFWYRQDPGLGLRLIYFSYDVKMKEKGDIPEGYSVSREKKERFSLILESASTNQTSMYLCASSLWEDLGSGNTIYFGEGSWLTVV.

This clone was observed once. The rearrangement uses TRBV27 and TRBJ2-1; D remains ambiguous. This CDR3 contains 14 residues. Germline lookup yields CDR1 MNHEY and CDR2 SMNVEV (reference sequence). Trimming removed 4 bases from V and 4 bases from J, with 11 bases in between. The CDR3 nucleotides read TGTGCCAGCAGTTACGAGAGGAATTACAATGAGCAGTTCTTC. Amino acid sequence: CASSYERNYNEQFF.

V gene TRBV10-3 combines with J gene TRBJ1-5, with TRBD1 matching over 7 bases. This CDR3 is 16 amino acids long. Germline CDR1 reads ENHRY; CDR2 reads SYGVKD. Unmatched junction bases numbered 10, after V lost 4 bases and J lost 4 bases. CDR3: CAISGTPGQYNQPQHF. The CDR3, as DNA: TGTGCCATCAGTGGGACCCCGGGACAGTATAATCAGCCCCAGCATTTT.

The chain carries TRBV7-2 and TRBJ2-5, with TRBD2 identical over 11 bases. The CDR3 has 15 amino acids. CDR1 is SGHTA and CDR2 is FQGNSA in the germline V gene. V shed 5 bases, J shed 9 bases, and the junction held 11 bases outside the gene matches. The CDR3 spells CASSPTSGGQGSQYF. CDR3 bases: TGTGCCAGCAGCCCAACTAGCGGGGGCCAGGGTTCCCAGTACTTC.

This rearrangement joins TRBV4-3 to TRBJ2-2; TRBD1 might be the D (5 bases). Deletions cut 2 bases from V and 3 bases from J, with 10 bases between. The CDR3 contains 15 residues. Per germline, CDR1 LGHNA and CDR2 YSLEER. The CDR3 sequence is CASSQITGDTGELFF. The CDR3 region has the DNA TGCGCCAGCAGCCAAATAACAGGCGACACCGGGGAGCTGTTTTTT.